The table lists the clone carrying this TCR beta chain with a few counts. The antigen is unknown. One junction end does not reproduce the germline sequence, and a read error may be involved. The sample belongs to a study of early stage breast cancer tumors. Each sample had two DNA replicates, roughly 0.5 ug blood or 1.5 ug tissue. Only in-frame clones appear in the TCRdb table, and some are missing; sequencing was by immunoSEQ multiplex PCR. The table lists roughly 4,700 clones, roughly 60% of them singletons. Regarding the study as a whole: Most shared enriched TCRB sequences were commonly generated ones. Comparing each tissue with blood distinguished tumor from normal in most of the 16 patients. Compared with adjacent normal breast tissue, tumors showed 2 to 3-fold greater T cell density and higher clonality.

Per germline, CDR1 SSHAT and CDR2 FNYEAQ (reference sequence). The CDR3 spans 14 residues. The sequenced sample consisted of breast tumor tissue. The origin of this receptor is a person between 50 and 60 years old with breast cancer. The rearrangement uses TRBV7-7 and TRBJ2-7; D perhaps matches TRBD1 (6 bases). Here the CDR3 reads CASSSSWTVYEQYF. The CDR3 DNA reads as TGTGCTAGCAGCTCATCATGGACAGTTTACGAGCAGTACTTC.